Below, 27 T cell receptor beta chains from the same sample are listed, as sequenced in a study of shared clonotypes between healthy human individuals. Data came from immunoSEQ multiplex PCR; TCRdb stores just in-frame clones and leaves some out. The sample has about 380,000 clones; about 97% are singletons. Specimen: memory CD8+ T cells sorted from blood. As for subset: CD45RO+ cells pooled with CCR7-negative TemRA cells. Receptor source: a man younger than 40 in good health.

V is TRBV28 and J is TRBJ1-1, with D maybe TRBD1 (6 bases). The CDR3 runs to 12 residues. Trimming removed 1 base at V and 10 bases at J, with 10 bases between. Germline V gene sequence: CDR1 MDHEN, CDR2 SYDVKM. DNA for the CDR3: TGTGCCAGCAGTTTATCCCAGGGGCGAGCTTTCTTT. This encodes CASSLSQGRAFF.

This clone has just one count. The rearrangement joins TRBV2 to TRBJ1-3, with D perhaps matching TRBD1 (6 bases). Trimming removed 6 bases at V and 0 bases at J, with 9 bases between. Germline values: CDR1 SNHLY, CDR2 FYNNEI. The CDR3 totals 14 residues. For the CDR3, the DNA is TGTGCCAGCAGCGGGGACAACTCTGGAAACACCATATATTTT. Protein: CASSGDNSGNTIYF. Looking up the rest from reference TRBV2 and TRBJ1-3 gives the full variable domain: EPEVTQTPSHQVTQMGQEVILRCVPISNHLYFYWYRQILGQKVEFLVSFYNNEISEKSEIFDDQFSVERPDGSNFTLKIRSTKLEDSAMYFCASSGDNSGNTIYFGEGSWLTVV.

This clone was seen once. This chain links TRBV28 with TRBJ2-2; TRBD2 matches at 9 bases. CDR1 is MDHEN and CDR2 is SYDVKM in the germline V gene. The CDR3 length is 17 residues. Losses at the gene ends were 6 bases for V and 3 bases for J; bases not matched to a gene: 11. The CDR3 DNA follows: TGTGCCAGCAGCATCTACGCTAGCGGGAAGTACACCGGGGAGCTGTTTTTT. Translated: CASSIYASGKYTGELFF.

This chain uses TRBV4-1 with TRBJ2-1; perhaps TRBD2 as D (6 bases). The CDR3 runs to 15 residues. CDR1 and CDR2 (germline): MGHRA, YSYEKL. V was clipped by 5 bases and J by 4 bases, with 15 bases between them. CDR3 coding DNA: TGCGCCAGCAGCGCACGGGAGAGGCCTTACAATGAGCAGTTCTTC. Amino acids: CASSARERPYNEQFF.

V and J are TRBV29-1 and TRBJ1-1; possibly TRBD1 for D (5 bases). Trimming left V 6 bases short and J 5 bases short, with 13 bases between. The CDR3 has 12 amino acids. Germline V gene data show CDR1 as SQVTM and CDR2 as ANQGSEA. The CDR3 DNA reads TGCAGCGTAGGACACCCGGGGACTGAAGCTTTCTTT. Protein sequence: CSVGHPGTEAFF.

The CDR3 protein is CASSSGFLNTEAFF. CDR3 sequence (DNA): TGTGCCAGCAGCTCGGGATTCTTGAACACTGAAGCTTTCTTT. The chain combines TRBV7-9 with TRBJ1-1; D not resolved. Germline values: CDR1 SEHNR, CDR2 FQNEAQ (reference sequence). This CDR3 is built from 14 residues. V lost 4 bases to trimming and J lost 0 bases, with 9 bases between them.

V gene TRBV4-2 combines with J gene TRBJ2-5; D is undetermined. This CDR3 comprises 15 residues. Trimming left V 0 bases short and J 4 bases short, with 12 bases between. The germline V gene encodes CDR1 LGHNA and CDR2 YNFKEQ. CDR3 sequence (DNA): TGTGCCAGCAGCCAAGATGCGGCCGGGCGAGAGACCCAGTACTTC. This sequence encodes CASSQDAAGRETQYF.

The gene calls are TRBV7-6 and TRBJ2-7; D perhaps matches TRBD2 (5 bases). The CDR3 is made up of 14 amino acids. Germline V gene lookup returns CDR1 SGHVS and CDR2 FNYEAQ. The V and J ends lost 0 bases and 4 bases respectively, with 10 bases between them. The CDR3 loop reads CASSLATDSYEQYF. In nucleotides, the CDR3 is TGTGCCAGCAGCTTAGCGACGGACTCTTACGAGCAGTACTTC.

The rearrangement joins TRBV7-9 to TRBJ2-3; the match to TRBD2 covers 11 bases. V lost 3 bases and J lost 3; bases outside the gene matches: 2. Germline CDR1 is SEHNR and CDR2 is FQNEAQ (reference sequence). This CDR3 is built from 15 residues. The CDR3 DNA reads as TGTGCCAGCAGCTTGGCTAGCGGGAGGACAGATACGCAGTATTTT. It is translated as CASSLASGRTDTQYF.

The V gene is TRBV20-1, the J gene TRBJ2-7; D gene unclear. V gave up 4 bases and J gave up 5 bases, with 6 bases separating them. The CDR3 covers 10 residues. CDR1 is DFQATT, CDR2 SNEGSKA, per germline (reference sequence). CDR3 residues: CSAIHNEQYF. The DNA of the CDR3 is TGCAGTGCTATTCATAACGAGCAGTACTTC.

J is TRBJ1-3 and V is TRBV19, with D perhaps matching TRBD1 (6 bases). Between the trimmed V and J ends, which lost 4 bases and 0 bases, there was a span of 13 bases. This CDR3 region has 16 residues. Germline V lookup: CDR1 LNHDA, CDR2 SQIVND (reference sequence). The CDR3 sequence is CASSRGPRGSGNTIYF. As DNA, the CDR3 is TGTGCCAGTAGTAGGGGCCCCAGGGGCTCTGGAAACACCATATATTTT.

J is TRBJ1-2 and V is TRBV6-5; unclear D gene. The V gene's germline CDR1 is MNHEY and CDR2 SVGAGI. The CDR3 spans 12 residues. V was shortened by 2 bases and J by 8 bases, with 9 bases between the two germline ends. The chain's CDR3 is CASSYGGVGYTF. CDR3 DNA: TGTGCCAGCAGTTACGGCGGCGTGGGCTACACCTTC.

The V and J genes are TRBV30 and TRBJ2-5, with 7 bases matching TRBD2. The germline CDR1 and CDR2 sequences are GTSNPN and SVGIG (reference sequence). The CDR3 spans 13 residues. With 3 bases clipped from V and 3 bases from J, the junction kept 4 bases outside the gene matches. The CDR3 sequence: CAWSGSGKETQYF. The CDR3 nucleotides are TGTGCCTGGAGCGGGAGCGGGAAAGAGACCCAGTACTTC.

The chain combines TRBV28 with TRBJ2-7, with 7 bases that match TRBD1. The CDR3 has 16 residues. The ends lost 5 bases at V and 0 bases at J; junction bases unmatched: 10. From germline, CDR1 is MDHEN and CDR2 SYDVKM. The CDR3 sequence: CASSPADRVSSYEQYF. CDR3 sequence (DNA): TGTGCCAGCAGTCCAGCCGACAGGGTGAGCTCCTACGAGCAGTACTTC.

This sequence joins TRBV15 and TRBJ2-2, with D possibly being TRBD2 (5 bases). This CDR3 comprises 21 residues. Trimming took 0 bases from V and 6 from J, leaving 29 bases between them. Per the germline V gene, CDR1 is LNHNV and CDR2 is YYDKDF (reference sequence). The CDR3 region has the DNA TGTGCCACCAGCAGAGATGGATTCATGGTAGCGCCCCGTCAGCGGCCCGGGGAGCTGTTTTTT. This codes for CATSRDGFMVAPRQRPGELFF.

The rearrangement links TRBV29-1 to TRBJ1-1; 8 bases line up with TRBD1. Trimming removed 7 bases from V and 6 bases from J; junction bases left unmatched: 7. Germline CDR1 and CDR2: SQVTM and ANQGSEA. The CDR3 loop spans 12 amino acids. This chain's CDR3 is CSAEGQGPEAFF. DNA of the CDR3: TGCAGCGCAGAAGGACAGGGCCCTGAAGCTTTCTTT.

The V call is TRBV5-4, the J call TRBJ2-1; possibly TRBD1 or TRBD2 for D (5 bases each). This CDR3 comprises 18 residues. V lost 0 bases, J lost 0 bases, and 16 bases lay in between. The germline gives CDR1 SGHNT, CDR2 YYREEE (reference sequence). The CDR3 region has the DNA TGTGCCAGCAGCTTGGGTGGGACCACAAGCGTCTCCTACAATGAGCAGTTCTTC. Protein: CASSLGGTTSVSYNEQFF.

The V gene is TRBV19, the J gene TRBJ2-7; 10 nucleotides line up with TRBD1. Germline CDR1 is LNHDA and CDR2 is SQIVND (reference sequence). The length of the CDR3 is 13 residues. V was pared by 6 bases and J by 3 bases, with 2 bases of the junction left unmatched. The DNA for the CDR3 is TGTGCCAGTAGCGGGACAGGGGACTACGAGCAGTACTTC. This encodes CASSGTGDYEQYF.

The chain employs TRBV7-8 and TRBJ2-7; 14 bases line up with TRBD2. This CDR3 is built from 17 residues. Germline trimming cut 6 bases from V and 4 bases from J; bases unmatched to any gene: 11. Per the germline V gene, CDR1 is SGHVS and CDR2 is FQNEAQ. This CDR3 is CASSSLPGLAGVYEQYF. The DNA for the CDR3 is TGTGCCAGCAGTTCATTACCGGGACTAGCGGGAGTTTACGAGCAGTACTTC.

The CDR3 nucleotides are TGTGCCAGCAGCTTAGTCGGGGGGGCCCAAGAGACCCAGTACTTC. Its translation: CASSLVGGAQETQYF. V gene TRBV11-2 combines with J gene TRBJ2-5; 8 bases are a match to TRBD2. Unmatched junction bases numbered 2, after V lost 1 base and J lost 1 base. Looked up from germline, CDR1 is SGHAT and CDR2 is FQNNGV. The CDR3 is 15 amino acids.

The J gene is TRBJ2-1, the V gene TRBV13; TRBD2 agrees at 8 bases. Germline lookup yields CDR1 PRHDT and CDR2 FYEKMQ (reference sequence). Trimming at V came to 5 bases and at J to 2 bases, leaving 8 bases not matched to a gene. The CDR3 consists of 16 residues. The CDR3 region is CASSQVSGTAYNEQFF. The CDR3 bases are TGTGCCAGCAGCCAAGTTAGCGGGACGGCCTACAATGAGCAGTTCTTC.

CDR3 region: CASSLAGQGRTYEQYF. The CDR3 region has the DNA TGTGCCAGCAGCTTGGCCGGACAGGGAAGAACTTACGAGCAGTACTTC. The V call is TRBV5-4, the J call TRBJ2-7; 8 nucleotides line up with TRBD1. CDR1 and CDR2 (germline): SGHNT, YYREEE (reference sequence). The CDR3 contains 16 residues. The V segment lost 0 bases and the J segment 4 bases; nucleotides outside the gene matches: 9.

The rearrangement links TRBV7-8 to TRBJ2-7; TRBD2 agrees at 8 bases. The CDR3 spans 16 residues. V was clipped by 7 bases and J by 0 bases; unmatched bases: 11. Germline V gene data show CDR1 as SGHVS and CDR2 as FQNEAQ. This CDR3 reads CASTSGTRGYSYEQYF. The CDR3 DNA follows: TGTGCCAGCACCTCCGGGACTAGAGGGTACTCCTACGAGCAGTACTTC.

The chain recombines TRBV7-3 with TRBJ1-1; D gene uncertain. Trimming stripped 7 bases from V and 7 bases from J, with 10 bases between. This CDR3 is built from 11 residues. The V gene's germline CDR1 is SGHTA and CDR2 FQGTGA. CDR3 in DNA: TGTGCCAGCAAAGGAGGTGGTGAAGCTTTCTTT. Amino acid sequence: CASKGGGEAFF. Combining the CDR3 with reference TRBV7-3 and TRBJ1-1 gives the whole variable domain GAGVSQTPSNKVTEKGKYVELRCDPISGHTALYWYRQSLGQGPEFLIYFQGTGAADDSGLPNDRFFAVRPEGSVSTLKIQRTERGDSAVYLCASKGGGEAFFGQGTRLTVV.

The chain combines TRBV10-3 with TRBJ1-6; D not certain. Trimming took off 3 bases at V and 6 bases at J, with 12 bases between the two ends. The germline CDR1 and CDR2 sequences are ENHRY and SYGVKD. This CDR3 spans 15 amino acids. CDR3 in amino acids: CAISDNQNSNSPLHF. CDR3 nucleotides: TGTGCCATCAGTGACAACCAAAATTCTAATTCACCCCTCCACTTT.

The V gene is TRBV5-1, the J gene TRBJ1-2; 10 nucleotides line up with TRBD1. There are 15 residues in the CDR3. The V gene's germline CDR1 is SGHRS and CDR2 YFSETQ. The V segment lost 4 bases and the J segment 4 bases; nucleotides outside the gene matches: 7. Here the CDR3 DNA reads TGCGCCAGCAGCAGGACGACAGGGGGCGCCTATGGCTACACCTTC. Translation gives CASSRTTGGAYGYTF.

The chain is built from TRBV5-5 and TRBJ1-1; TRBD1 matches at 7 bases. The ends lost 0 bases at V and 2 bases at J; junction bases unmatched: 7. Per the germline V gene, CDR1 is SGHKS and CDR2 is YYEKEE (reference sequence). The CDR3 totals 16 residues. The CDR3 loop reads CASSLGIQGLNTEAFF. Here the CDR3 DNA reads TGTGCCAGCAGCTTGGGCATACAGGGGCTCAACACTGAAGCTTTCTTT.